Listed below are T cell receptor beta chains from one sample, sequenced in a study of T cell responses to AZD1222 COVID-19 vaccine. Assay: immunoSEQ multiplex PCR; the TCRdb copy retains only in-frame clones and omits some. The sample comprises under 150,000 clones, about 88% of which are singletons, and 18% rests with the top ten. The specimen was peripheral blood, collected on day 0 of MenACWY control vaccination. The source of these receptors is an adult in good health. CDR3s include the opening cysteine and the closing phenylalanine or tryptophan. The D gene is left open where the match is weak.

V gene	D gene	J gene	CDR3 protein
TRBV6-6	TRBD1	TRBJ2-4	CASTTGGGKNIQYF
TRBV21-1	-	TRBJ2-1	CASRSHLAGDNEQFF
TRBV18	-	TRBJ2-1	CASSPAGTNTYNEQFF
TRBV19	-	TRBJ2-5	CASSLGGASRAETQYF
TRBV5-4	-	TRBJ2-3	CASSLFVSNTQYF
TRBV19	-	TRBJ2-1	CASSIEGATSSYNEQFF
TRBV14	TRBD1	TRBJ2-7	CASSLITGTVNSQQYF
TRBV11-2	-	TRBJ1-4	CASSSPGSGREKLFF
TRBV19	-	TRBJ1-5	CASSMSHDSSNQPQHF
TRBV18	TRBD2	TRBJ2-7	CASSPRTSGNANEQYF
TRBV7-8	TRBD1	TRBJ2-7	CASSLDRGGSYEQYF